These 7 T cell receptor beta chains originate from one sample sequenced in a study of control samples from healthy donors and cancer patients. The table came from immunoSEQ multiplex PCR; TCRdb's copy has only in-frame clones and leaves some out. Altogether around 72,000 clones are present, around 84% being singletons, with the ten largest covering about 15%. The sample was blood. The receptors were gathered from a man aged 50 or older in good health.

V is TRBV9 and J is TRBJ2-3; TRBD2 might be the D (6 bases). Germline CDR1 reads SGDLS; CDR2 reads YYNGEE. V lost 2 bases, J lost 3 bases, and 13 bases lay in between. The CDR3 has 15 amino acids. CDR3 nucleotides: TGTGCCAGCAGCGTTGAGGGAGGTGCGACAGATACGCAGTATTTT. Translated: CASSVEGGATDTQYF.

This chain joins TRBV10-2 and TRBJ1-1, with D unresolved. Germline-derived CDR1 and CDR2 are WSHSY and SAAADI. The CDR3 is made up of 13 amino acids. The V end was cut by 6 bases, the J end by 4 bases, with 12 bases between. This CDR3 is CASSSPGSTEAFF. The CDR3 nucleotides read TGCGCCAGCAGCAGCCCGGGAAGCACTGAAGCTTTCTTT.

The J gene is TRBJ2-2, the V gene TRBV24-1; 11 nucleotides agree with TRBD2. The length of the CDR3 is 17 residues. Germline lookup yields CDR1 KGHDR and CDR2 SFDVKD. V dropped 3 bases and J dropped 3; count of bases not matched to a gene: 5. The CDR3 coding sequence is TGTGCCACCAGTGATCCTAGCGGGGGGTCGGACACCGGGGAGCTGTTTTTT. It translates to CATSDPSGGSDTGELFF.

This chain uses TRBV14 with TRBJ2-3; TRBD2 matches at 14 bases. This CDR3 is 18 amino acids long. CDR1 is SGHDN, CDR2 FVKESK, per germline. J lost 0 bases, V lost 4 bases, and 6 bases had no gene match. The CDR3 DNA reads as TGTGCCAGCAGCCGAGGACTAGCGGGAGGACTTAGCACAGATACGCAGTATTTT. The encoded protein is CASSRGLAGGLSTDTQYF.

The chain uses TRBV29-1 and TRBJ2-5; the D is unclear. CDR3 length equals 12 residues. V was shortened by 4 bases and J by 5 bases, with 11 bases between the two germline ends. Germline loops: CDR1 SQVTM, CDR2 ANQGSEA. The CDR3 loop is CSVVVGSETQYF. In DNA, the CDR3 is TGCAGCGTTGTAGTAGGGTCTGAGACCCAGTACTTC.

This clone came up once. CDR3 sequence reads: CASSLHSGTGVREQFF. CDR3 in DNA: TGTGCCAGCAGCCTACATTCCGGGACAGGGGTTCGCGAGCAGTTCTTC. The rearrangement uses TRBV6-2 or TRBV6-3 and TRBJ2-1, with 10 bases identical to TRBD1. The germline gives CDR1 MNHEY, CDR2 SVGEGT. The CDR3 loop spans 16 amino acids. V lost 6 bases to trimming and J lost 10 bases; unmatched junction nucleotides: 15.

The V call is TRBV6-6, the J call TRBJ1-2; the match to TRBD1 covers 8 bases. The CDR3 spans 13 residues. Germline V lookup: CDR1 MNHNY, CDR2 SVGAGI (reference sequence). Germline trimming cut 2 bases from V and 8 bases from J; bases unmatched to any gene: 4. The CDR3 sequence: CASSYQGAGGYTF. CDR3 nucleotide sequence: TGTGCCAGCAGTTACCAGGGGGCTGGAGGCTACACCTTC.